This T cell receptor beta chain was captured by sequencing in a study of metastatic and nonmetastatic thyroid tumors. Overall study: Comparative analysis of repertoires was undertaken across blood and tumor or nodule tissue obtained from malignant and benign thyroid patients.

As processed by the authors: CDR3 was compared across clinicopathological groups, and the resulting differences were used to build a distant-metastasis classifier for papillary thyroid cancer. TCRdb recomputed clones from the PCR reads via MiXCR. In this record, the V and J calls reflect TCRdb's handling and not the investigators' own analysis. The sample lists 25,000 to 35,000 clones, 25% to 35% occurring once. The CDR3 length is 13 residues. Per germline, CDR1 MDHEN and CDR2 SYDVKM. The V gene lost 6 bases and the J gene lost 8 bases, with 16 bases spanning the gap. As for this clone: Its antigen remains unidentified.

Patients were all untreated before their thyroid surgery. Findings and limits, study-wide: Malignant thyroid tumors reportedly exceeded benign nodules significantly in TCR beta diversity, with the difference appearing in blood and tumor.

The sample consisted of blood. The J gene is TRBJ1-2, the V gene TRBV28, with no clear D. The receptor was derived from a female donor with papillary thyroid cancer or a benign thyroid nodule (not recorded which). Some clones in this sample may be carry-over from other donors' samples. Here the CDR3 DNA reads TGTGCCAGCAGCGCTAATATCCGGATCGGCTACACCTTC. It encodes CASSANIRIGYTF.